Listed below are T cell receptor beta chains from one sample, sequenced in a study of T cell repertoires in cytomegalovirus infection. These receptors have no identified antigens. MiXCR was run by TCRdb on the reads, yielding one entry per CDR3 protein. The sample includes some 900,000 distinct CDR3 sequences, 30% to 35% of them seen just once. Sequencing was performed on cultured CD8+ T cells from PBMCs, taken from culture after CMV antigen stimulation. The receptors derive from a human donor in good health (CMV status not recorded). Some clones in this sample may be carry-over from other donors' samples. CDR3s include the opening cysteine and the closing phenylalanine or tryptophan. D genes are given only for firm matches. Expanded clones are given a class, and other clones once, few, many or no size at all.

d_call: -
cdr3_length: 15
j_call: TRBJ2-2
clone_size: -
v_call: TRBV7-9
cdr3_aa: CASSHTGAGTGELFF
cdr3_nt: TGTGCCAGCAGCCATACAGGGGCGGGGACCGGGGAGCTGTTTTTT

d_call: -
cdr3_length: 16
j_call: TRBJ2-2
clone_size: many
v_call: TRBV7-9
cdr3_aa: CASRRHRDPNTGELFF
cdr3_nt: TGTGCCAGCAGACGTCACAGGGACCCGAACACCGGGGAGCTGTTTTTT

d_call: -
cdr3_length: 15
j_call: TRBJ1-1
clone_size: -
v_call: TRBV4-1
cdr3_aa: CASSQDPGYDTEAFF
cdr3_nt: TGCGCCAGCAGCCAAGATCCAGGCTATGACACTGAAGCTTTCTTT

d_call: TRBD1
cdr3_length: 16
j_call: TRBJ2-2
clone_size: -
v_call: TRBV27
cdr3_aa: CASSFLGQGIPGELFF
cdr3_nt: TGTGCCAGCAGTTTTTTGGGACAGGGGATTCCCGGGGAGCTGTTTTTT

d_call: -
cdr3_length: 14
j_call: TRBJ1-1
clone_size: few
v_call: TRBV19
cdr3_aa: CASRSSLEGTEAFF
cdr3_nt: TGTGCCAGTAGGTCGAGCTTGGAGGGGACTGAAGCTTTCTTT

d_call: TRBD2
cdr3_length: 16
j_call: TRBJ2-3
clone_size: many
v_call: TRBV7-6
cdr3_aa: CASSPPSGGALNTQYF
cdr3_nt: TGTGCCAGCAGCCCCCCTAGCGGGGGGGCATTGAATACGCAGTATTTT

d_call: -
cdr3_length: 17
j_call: TRBJ1-4
clone_size: many
v_call: TRBV3-1
cdr3_aa: CASSQDRRATRNEKLFF
cdr3_nt: TGTGCCAGCAGCCAAGATCGCAGGGCAACCCGTAATGAAAAACTGTTTTTT

d_call: -
cdr3_length: 15
j_call: TRBJ2-1
clone_size: many
v_call: TRBV4-1
cdr3_aa: CASSQEGASYNEQFF
cdr3_nt: TGCGCCAGCAGCCAAGAGGGGGCCTCCTACAATGAGCAGTTCTTC

d_call: TRBD1
cdr3_length: 14
j_call: TRBJ2-3
clone_size: many
v_call: TRBV7-6
cdr3_aa: CASSVGTDTDTQYF
cdr3_nt: TGTGCCAGCAGCGTCGGGACAGACACAGATACGCAGTATTTT

d_call: -
cdr3_length: 15
j_call: TRBJ2-7
clone_size: -
v_call: TRBV4-2
cdr3_aa: CASSPRSGEFYEQYF
cdr3_nt: TGTGCCAGCAGCCCTCGGTCCGGGGAGTTTTACGAGCAGTACTTC